Listed here are 31 T cell receptor beta chains from one sample, sequenced in a study of radiation and T cells in renal cell carcinoma. Sequencing was performed with immunoSEQ multiplex PCR; in TCRdb, only in-frame clones are kept and a portion is missing. Of approximately 120,000 clones listed, about four fifths are singletons. Time point indicated: baseline pretreatment blood. Noted treatment: 15 Gy SBRT to primary tumor, nephrectomy 4 weeks later. The material sequenced was blood, taken from a patient whose treatment included radiotherapy and nephrectomy. These receptors were collected from a woman in her sixties with renal cell carcinoma.

J is TRBJ1-1 and V is TRBV9, with D possibly TRBD1 on 5 matching bases. Germline lookup yields CDR1 SGDLS and CDR2 YYNGEE. The V gene lost 6 bases and the J gene lost 1 base, with 10 bases spanning the gap. This CDR3 is built from 13 residues. CDR3 region: CASTPGENTEAFF. Here the CDR3 DNA reads TGTGCCAGCACCCCGGGGGAGAACACTGAAGCTTTCTTT. Supplemented by reference TRBV9 and TRBJ1-1, the full variable domain reads DSGVTQTPKHLITATGQRVTLRCSPRSGDLSVYWYQQSLDQGLQFLIQYYNGEERAKGNILERFSAQQFPDLHSELNLSSLELGDSALYFCASTPGENTEAFFGQGTRLTVV.

This CDR3 reads CASSQEASQLSFEQFF. CDR3 DNA: TGTGCCAGCAGCCAAGAGGCTAGCCAATTGTCCTTTGAGCAGTTCTTC. The chain recombines TRBV4-2 with TRBJ2-1, with D possibly being TRBD2 (5 bases). V was shortened by 0 bases and J by 9 bases, with 18 bases between the two germline ends. This CDR3 has 16 residues. Germline V gives CDR1 LGHNA, CDR2 YNFKEQ.

This clone has a handful of counts. The chain is built from TRBV9 and TRBJ2-5, with 10 bases matching TRBD2. Germline V gives CDR1 SGDLS, CDR2 YYNGEE. CDR3 length: 16 amino acids. V shed 0 bases, J shed 2 bases, and the junction held 4 bases outside the gene matches. CDR3 nucleotide sequence: TGTGCCAGCAGCGTAGCGATAGCGGGAGGTCAAGAGACCCAGTACTTC. As protein: CASSVAIAGGQETQYF.

This clone was seen a handful of times. The V gene is TRBV6-1, the J gene TRBJ2-7; 7 positions match TRBD1. Germline V CDR1 and CDR2: MNHNS, SASEGT. This CDR3 region has 14 residues. The V gene end was trimmed by 2 bases and the J gene end by 0 bases; junction bases not matched to a gene: 1. The CDR3 bases are TGTGCCAGCAGTGAATGGGACAGCTCCTACGAGCAGTACTTC. It encodes CASSEWDSSYEQYF.

The chain carries TRBV27 and TRBJ1-2, with unresolved D. The CDR3 runs to 17 residues. Germline CDR1 reads MNHEY; CDR2 reads SMNVEV (reference sequence). V was trimmed by 4 bases and J by 3 bases, leaving 21 bases between them. The DNA of the CDR3 is TGTGCCAGCAGTTCTCCCTCTACTCTGGGCGTAGACTATGGCTACACCTTC. Translating gives CASSSPSTLGVDYGYTF.

The chain combines TRBV4-1 with TRBJ1-1, with D perhaps matching TRBD1 (5 bases). Trimming stripped 4 bases from V and 1 base from J, with 19 bases between. The germline V gene encodes CDR1 MGHRA and CDR2 YSYEKL. The CDR3 totals 17 residues. CDR3 loop: CASSPLARIGQNTEAFF. The CDR3 nucleotides are TGCGCCAGCAGCCCCCTGGCCCGGATCGGACAGAACACTGAAGCTTTCTTT.

The chain joins TRBV27 to TRBJ2-3; TRBD2 agrees at 10 bases. The junction had 9 bases not matched to a gene; V was cut back by 2 bases and J by 4 bases. There are 17 residues in the CDR3. Per germline, CDR1 MNHEY and CDR2 SMNVEV (reference sequence). DNA of the CDR3: TGTGCCAGCAGTTTACTCCGGAGCGGGAGGGCCTCAGATACGCAGTATTTT. Translating gives CASSLLRSGRASDTQYF.

The chain is built from TRBV5-1 and TRBJ1-3; 7 nucleotides align to TRBD1. The J segment lost 4 bases and the V segment lost 3 bases, leaving 4 bases of the junction unmatched. From germline, CDR1 is SGHRS and CDR2 YFSETQ. The length of the CDR3 is 14 residues. CDR3 nucleotides: TGCGCCAGCAGCTCGTCGACAGGGGGAAACACCATATATTTT. Its translation: CASSSSTGGNTIYF. Looking up the rest from reference TRBV5-1 and TRBJ1-3 gives the full variable domain: KAGVTQTPRYLIKTRGQQVTLSCSPISGHRSVSWYQQTPGQGLQFLFEYFSETQRNKGNFPGRFSGRQFSNSRSEMNVSTLELGDSALYLCASSSSTGGNTIYFGEGSWLTVV.

This chain connects TRBV14 to TRBJ1-1; 11 bases agree with TRBD1. Germline V gene data show CDR1 as SGHDN and CDR2 as FVKESK. Unmatched junction bases numbered 7, after V lost 5 bases and J lost 5 bases. The CDR3 contains 15 residues. The CDR3 here is CASSYYRDRGTEAFF. The DNA for the CDR3 is TGTGCCAGCAGCTATTACCGGGACAGGGGGACTGAAGCTTTCTTT.

This chain links TRBV19 with TRBJ1-2; D unresolved. Trimming took 0 bases from V and 6 from J, leaving 17 bases between them. The CDR3 is made up of 16 amino acids. Per germline, CDR1 LNHDA and CDR2 SQIVND (reference sequence). Here the CDR3 reads CASSIELSGRRHGYTF. DNA of the CDR3: TGTGCCAGTAGTATAGAATTATCTGGACGCAGGCATGGCTACACCTTC.

The rearrangement joins TRBV28 to TRBJ1-4; perhaps TRBD1 as D (5 bases). There are 15 residues in the CDR3. Germline CDR1 reads MDHEN; CDR2 reads SYDVKM. Trimming cost V 6 bases and J 2 bases, with 13 bases left between them. The CDR3 region has the DNA TGTGCCAGCAGGTTAGAGTGGGGGACTAATGAAAAACTGTTTTTT. It encodes CASRLEWGTNEKLFF.

This chain joins TRBV5-1 and TRBJ2-2, with D hard to call. Trimming removed 0 bases at V and 1 base at J, with 7 bases between. Per the germline V gene, CDR1 is SGHRS and CDR2 is YFSETQ. This CDR3 comprises 15 residues. CDR3 loop: CASSLVAVNTGELFF. The CDR3 nucleotides read TGCGCCAGCAGCTTGGTCGCGGTGAACACCGGGGAGCTGTTTTTT. The variable domain in full, with the rest retrieved from reference TRBV5-1 and TRBJ2-2, is KAGVTQTPRYLIKTRGQQVTLSCSPISGHRSVSWYQQTPGQGLQFLFEYFSETQRNKGNFPGRFSGRQFSNSRSEMNVSTLELGDSALYLCASSLVAVNTGELFFGEGSRLTVL.

V and J are TRBV7-6 and TRBJ2-3; 9 positions match TRBD2. CDR1 is SGHVS, CDR2 FNYEAQ, per germline. Trimming at V came to 6 bases and at J to 6 bases, leaving 4 bases not matched to a gene. The CDR3 has 13 residues. This CDR3 reads CASRSSGMDTQYF. Written as DNA, the CDR3 is TGTGCCAGCAGATCTAGCGGGATGGATACGCAGTATTTT.

The chain has TRBV2 and TRBJ2-7, with 9 nucleotides matching TRBD1. The CDR3 runs 13 residues. Germline-derived CDR1 and CDR2 are SNHLY and FYNNEI. V shed 7 bases, J shed 4 bases, and the junction held 5 bases outside the gene matches. CDR3 DNA: TGTGCCAGCATAGGGGACAGGGCATACGAGCAGTACTTC. Translating it yields CASIGDRAYEQYF.

The V gene is TRBV5-6, the J gene TRBJ1-2; TRBD1 might be the D (5 bases). CDR3 length equals 14 residues. Trimming left V 4 bases short and J 4 bases short, with 14 bases between. Germline values: CDR1 SGHDT, CDR2 YYEEEE. The CDR3 DNA reads as TGTGCCAGCAGCCCGCGGGACCCGTCCTATGGCTACACCTTC. Amino acid sequence: CASSPRDPSYGYTF.

The CDR3 reads CASSPGTGLGYTF. In DNA, the CDR3 is TGTGCCAGCAGCCCGGGGACCGGACTAGGCTACACCTTC. V usage is TRBV7-3 and J usage is TRBJ1-2; tentative D call: TRBD1 (5 bases). The V end was cut by 5 bases, the J end by 8 bases, with 15 bases between. CDR1 is SGHTA and CDR2 is FQGTGA in the germline V gene. The CDR3 has 13 amino acids.

This clone was counted a few times. The gene calls are TRBV29-1 and TRBJ1-1; 7 nucleotides match TRBD1. The CDR3 sequence is 13 residues long. The V gene end was trimmed by 3 bases and the J gene end by 1 base; junction bases not matched to a gene: 2. Per the germline V gene, CDR1 is SQVTM and CDR2 is ANQGSEA. The CDR3 region has the DNA TGCAGCGTTGACAGACAGGGGAACACTGAAGCTTTCTTT. It translates to CSVDRQGNTEAFF. The full variable domain, its missing parts supplied by reference TRBV29-1 and TRBJ1-1, is SAVISQKPSRDICQRGTSLTIQCQVDSQVTMMFWYRQQPGQSLTLIATANQGSEATYESGFVIDKFPISRPNLTFSTLTVSNMSPEDSSIYLCSVDRQGNTEAFFGQGTRLTVV.

The chain joins TRBV6-1 to TRBJ2-1; D is perhaps TRBD2 (7 bases). Germline assignment: CDR1 MNHNS and CDR2 SASEGT. There are 10 residues in the CDR3. V was pared by 8 bases and J by 15 bases, with 14 bases between. DNA for the CDR3: TGTGCCAGCGGGGGGGCTGCCCCGTTCTTC. Its translation is CASGGAAPFF.

This clone was counted once. The CDR3: CSVAVSKSISYEQYF. The CDR3, as DNA: TGCAGCGTTGCAGTATCCAAGTCCATCTCCTACGAGCAGTACTTC. The J gene is TRBJ2-7, the V gene TRBV29-1; D is unclear. Germline lookup yields CDR1 SQVTM and CDR2 ANQGSEA. This CDR3 has 15 residues. The V end lost 4 bases, the J end lost 0 bases, and 16 bases lay between the germline ends.

In DNA, the CDR3 is TGTGCCACGGGGACGGCCCGCAATGAGCAGTTCTTC. Amino acid sequence: CATGTARNEQFF. This chain uses TRBV10-3 with TRBJ2-1; D is tentatively TRBD1 or TRBD2 (5 bases each). Looked up from germline, CDR1 is ENHRY and CDR2 is SYGVKD. V was cut by 10 bases and J by 6 bases, with 13 bases left in between. The CDR3 is made up of 12 amino acids.

V and J are TRBV2 and TRBJ1-4, with 7 bases identical to TRBD1. The germline V gene has CDR1 SNHLY and CDR2 FYNNEI. The CDR3 has 13 residues. The V gene end was trimmed by 8 bases and the J gene end by 3 bases; junction bases not matched to a gene: 3. Here the CDR3 reads CASRGQPNEKLFF. The CDR3 nucleotides read TGTGCCAGCCGGGGACAGCCTAATGAAAAACTGTTTTTT.

Concerning this clone: This sample also contains other DNA sequences that code for the same CDR3. The V gene is TRBV29-1, the J gene TRBJ1-1; 8 bases are a match to TRBD1. Germline V lookup: CDR1 SQVTM, CDR2 ANQGSEA. The J segment lost 4 bases and the V segment lost 6 bases, leaving 4 bases of the junction unmatched. There are 12 residues in the CDR3. DNA for the CDR3: TGCAGCGTAGCAACAGGGGGCACTGAAGCTTTCTTT. This translates into CSVATGGTEAFF.

V is TRBV7-2 and J is TRBJ1-1; TRBD1 is a possible D gene (5 bases). This CDR3 comprises 14 residues. Germline CDR1 SGHTA, CDR2 FQGNSA. The V end was cut by 5 bases, the J end by 0 bases, with 10 bases between. The CDR3 DNA is TGTGCCAGCAGCCCGGACATCCTGAACACTGAAGCTTTCTTT. Protein: CASSPDILNTEAFF.

The V call is TRBV5-1, the J call TRBJ2-3, with D tentatively TRBD1 or TRBD2 (5 bases each). The germline gives CDR1 SGHRS, CDR2 YFSETQ. Trimming took 1 base from V and 2 from J, leaving 8 bases between them. The length of the CDR3 is 14 residues. CDR3 amino acids: CASSLPGTTDTQYF. CDR3 nucleotide sequence: TGCGCCAGCAGCTTGCCGGGGACCACAGATACGCAGTATTTT.

The genes are TRBV28 and TRBJ2-7; a possible D gene is TRBD2 (7 bases). From germline, CDR1 is MDHEN and CDR2 SYDVKM. V shed 3 bases and J shed 7 bases, with 16 bases lying between them. The CDR3 has 14 amino acids. CDR3 in amino acids: CASSLETGGWEQYF. DNA of the CDR3: TGTGCCAGCAGTTTGGAGACGGGGGGCTGGGAGCAGTACTTC.

The rearrangement links TRBV6-1 to TRBJ1-2; 8 bases are a match to TRBD1. Germline V gives CDR1 MNHNS, CDR2 SASEGT. V shed 0 bases and J 6 bases; nucleotides not matched to a gene: 6. The CDR3 is 15 amino acids. As DNA, the CDR3 is TGTGCCAGCAGTGAAGCGTCCCAGGGGGCAAATGGCTACACCTTC. Translating it yields CASSEASQGANGYTF.

V usage is TRBV19 and J usage is TRBJ2-6; TRBD2 is a possible D gene (6 bases). The CDR3 spans 15 residues. CDR1 is LNHDA, CDR2 SQIVND, per germline (reference sequence). Trimming took 6 bases from V and 1 from J, leaving 10 bases between them. CDR3: CASSPGTSGANVLTF. DNA for the CDR3: TGTGCCAGTAGCCCAGGGACTTCTGGGGCCAACGTCCTGACTTTC.

The rearrangement uses TRBV4-2 and TRBJ2-3, with D perhaps TRBD2 (5 bases). CDR3 length: 17 residues. CDR1 and CDR2 (germline): LGHNA, YNFKEQ. Between the trimmed V and J ends, which lost 0 bases and 13 bases, there was a span of 26 bases. This chain's CDR3 is CASSQDQNRRWTHEEYF. The CDR3, as DNA: TGTGCCAGCAGCCAAGATCAAAACCGTCGGTGGACTCACGAGGAGTATTTT.

The V call is TRBV27, the J call TRBJ2-3, with no clear D. Trimming left V 5 bases short and J 5 bases short, with 5 bases between. The CDR3 runs 11 residues. Germline V gene lookup returns CDR1 MNHEY and CDR2 SMNVEV (reference sequence). The CDR3 coding sequence is TGTGCCAGCAGTCCTGGAGATACGCAGTATTTT. Translated: CASSPGDTQYF.

V is TRBV11-2 and J is TRBJ1-2; tentative D call: TRBD1 (5 bases). From germline, CDR1 is SGHAT and CDR2 FQNNGV. This CDR3 comprises 15 residues. Trimming removed 4 bases from V and 0 bases from J, with 12 bases in between. The CDR3 region has the DNA TGTGCCAGCAGCTCGACTGACAGAGCTAACTATGGCTACACCTTC. Translation: CASSSTDRANYGYTF. Full variable domain (remainder filled in from reference TRBV11-2 and TRBJ1-2): EAGVAQSPRYKIIEKRQSVAFWCNPISGHATLYWYQQILGQGPKLLIQFQNNGVVDDSQLPKDRFSAERLKGVDSTLKIQPAKLEDSAVYLCASSSTDRANYGYTFGSGTRLTVV.

The V gene is TRBV9, the J gene TRBJ2-3; 8 bases agree with TRBD2. This CDR3 region has 13 residues. V dropped 8 bases and J dropped 6; count of bases not matched to a gene: 8. Germline-derived CDR1 and CDR2 are SGDLS and YYNGEE. The CDR3 protein is CASGSGDGDTQYF. CDR3 bases: TGTGCCAGTGGTAGCGGGGACGGGGATACGCAGTATTTT.